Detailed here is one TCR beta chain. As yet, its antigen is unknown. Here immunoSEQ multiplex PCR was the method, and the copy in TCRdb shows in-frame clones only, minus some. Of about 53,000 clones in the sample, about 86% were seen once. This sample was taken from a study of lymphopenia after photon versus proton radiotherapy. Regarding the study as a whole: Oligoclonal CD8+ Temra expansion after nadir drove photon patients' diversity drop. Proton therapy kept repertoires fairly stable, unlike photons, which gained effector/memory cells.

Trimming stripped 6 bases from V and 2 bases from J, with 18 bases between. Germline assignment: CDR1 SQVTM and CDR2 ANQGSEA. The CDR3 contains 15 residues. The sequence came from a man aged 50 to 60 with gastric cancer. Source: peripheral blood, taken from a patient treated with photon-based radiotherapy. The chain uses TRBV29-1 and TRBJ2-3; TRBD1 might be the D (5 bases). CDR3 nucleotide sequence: TGCAGCGTCTCCGACATGTACAGGAACACAGATACGCAGTATTTT. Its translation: CSVSDMYRNTDTQYF.